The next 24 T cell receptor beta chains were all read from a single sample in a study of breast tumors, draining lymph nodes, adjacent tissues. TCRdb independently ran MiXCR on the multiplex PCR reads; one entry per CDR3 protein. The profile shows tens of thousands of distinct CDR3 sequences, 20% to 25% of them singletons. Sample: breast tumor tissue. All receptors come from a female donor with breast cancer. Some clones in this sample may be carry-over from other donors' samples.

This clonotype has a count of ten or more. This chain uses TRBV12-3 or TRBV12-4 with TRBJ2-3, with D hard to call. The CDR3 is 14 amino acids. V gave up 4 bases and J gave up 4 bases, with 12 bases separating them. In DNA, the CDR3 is TGTGCCAGCAGTTATGGACGGGCCGCAGATACGCAGTATTTT. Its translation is CASSYGRAADTQYF.

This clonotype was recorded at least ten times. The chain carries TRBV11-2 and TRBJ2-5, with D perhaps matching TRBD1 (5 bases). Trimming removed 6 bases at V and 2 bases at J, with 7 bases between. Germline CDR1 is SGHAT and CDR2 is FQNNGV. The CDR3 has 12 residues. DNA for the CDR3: TGTGCCAGCAGGACAGTACAAGAGACCCAGTACTTC. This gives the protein CASRTVQETQYF.

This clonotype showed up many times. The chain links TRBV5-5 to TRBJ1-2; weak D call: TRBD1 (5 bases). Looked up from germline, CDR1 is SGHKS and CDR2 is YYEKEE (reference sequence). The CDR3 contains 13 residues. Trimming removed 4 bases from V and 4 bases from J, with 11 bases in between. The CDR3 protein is CASSRKGSYGYTF. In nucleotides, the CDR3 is TGTGCCAGCAGCCGGAAGGGGAGCTATGGCTACACCTTC.

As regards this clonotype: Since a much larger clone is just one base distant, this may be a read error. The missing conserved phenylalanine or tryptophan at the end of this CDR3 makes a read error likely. The CDR3 bases are TGTGCCAGCAGCCCCGGTGGGGGGCCCCAGCATTCT. This translates into CASSPGGGPQHS. This sequence joins TRBV7-9 and TRBJ1-5; a weak D match, TRBD1 (5 bases). This CDR3 is built from 12 residues. Germline V gives CDR1 SEHNR, CDR2 FQNEAQ (reference sequence). The germline V and J ends were trimmed by 5 bases and 9 bases, with 11 bases remaining between them.

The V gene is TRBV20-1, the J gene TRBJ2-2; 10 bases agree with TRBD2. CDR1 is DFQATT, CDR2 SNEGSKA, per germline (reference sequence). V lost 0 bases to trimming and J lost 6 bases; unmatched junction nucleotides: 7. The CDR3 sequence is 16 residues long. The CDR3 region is CSARDKREGDAGELFF. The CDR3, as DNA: TGCAGTGCTAGAGATAAGCGGGAGGGAGACGCCGGGGAGCTGTTTTTT.

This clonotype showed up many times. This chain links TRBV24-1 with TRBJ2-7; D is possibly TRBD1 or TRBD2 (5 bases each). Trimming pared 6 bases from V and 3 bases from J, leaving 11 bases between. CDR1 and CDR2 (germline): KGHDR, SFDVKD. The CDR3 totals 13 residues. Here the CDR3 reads CATSPSGGYEQYF. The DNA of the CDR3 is TGTGCCACCAGTCCCTCTGGGGGCTACGAGCAGTACTTC.

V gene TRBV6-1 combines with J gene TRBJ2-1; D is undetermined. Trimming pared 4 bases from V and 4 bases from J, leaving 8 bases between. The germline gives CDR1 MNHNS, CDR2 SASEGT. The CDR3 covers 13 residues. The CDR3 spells CASSVAEYNEQFF. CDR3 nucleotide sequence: TGTGCCAGCAGTGTTGCTGAGTACAATGAGCAGTTCTTC.

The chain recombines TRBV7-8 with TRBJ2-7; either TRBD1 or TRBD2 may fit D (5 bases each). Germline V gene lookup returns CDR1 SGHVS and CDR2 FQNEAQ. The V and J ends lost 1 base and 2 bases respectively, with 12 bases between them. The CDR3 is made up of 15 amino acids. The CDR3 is CASSLEVWGPYEQYF. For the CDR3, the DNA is TGTGCCAGCAGCTTAGAAGTATGGGGACCCTACGAGCAGTACTTC.

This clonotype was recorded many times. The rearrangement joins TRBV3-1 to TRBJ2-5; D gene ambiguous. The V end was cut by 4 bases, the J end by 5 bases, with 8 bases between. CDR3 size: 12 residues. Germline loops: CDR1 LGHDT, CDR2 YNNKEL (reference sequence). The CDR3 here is CASSLNGETQYF. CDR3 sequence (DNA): TGTGCCAGCAGCCTCAATGGGGAGACCCAGTACTTC.

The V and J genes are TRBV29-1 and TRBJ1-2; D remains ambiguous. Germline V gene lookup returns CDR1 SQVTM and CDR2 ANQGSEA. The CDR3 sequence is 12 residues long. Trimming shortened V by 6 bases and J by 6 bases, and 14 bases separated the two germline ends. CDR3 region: CSVELATHGYTF. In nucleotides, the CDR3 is TGCAGCGTAGAATTGGCTACCCATGGCTACACCTTC.

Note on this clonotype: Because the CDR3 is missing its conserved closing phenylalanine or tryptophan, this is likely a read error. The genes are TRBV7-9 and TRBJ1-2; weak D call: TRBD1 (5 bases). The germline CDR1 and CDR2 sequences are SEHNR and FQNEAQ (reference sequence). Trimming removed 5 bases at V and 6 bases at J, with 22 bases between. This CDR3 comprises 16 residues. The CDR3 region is CASSPPGTGGSNGYTL. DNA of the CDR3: TGTGCCAGCAGCCCTCCCGGGACGGGGGGATCGAATGGCTACACCCTC.

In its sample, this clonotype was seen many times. The CDR3 bases are TGTGCCTGGAGTGTTGAACTGTACGAGCAGTACTTC. It encodes CAWSVELYEQYF. The chain is built from TRBV30 and TRBJ2-7, with unresolved D. Germline V gene lookup returns CDR1 GTSNPN and CDR2 SVGIG (reference sequence). The germline V and J ends were trimmed by 0 bases and 4 bases, with 7 bases remaining between them. The CDR3 contains 12 residues.

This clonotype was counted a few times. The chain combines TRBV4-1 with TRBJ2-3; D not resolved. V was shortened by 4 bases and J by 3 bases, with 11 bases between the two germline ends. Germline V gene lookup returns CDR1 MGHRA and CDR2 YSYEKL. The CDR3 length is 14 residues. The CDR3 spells CASSPRALTDTQYF. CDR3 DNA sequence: TGCGCCAGCAGCCCCCGGGCTTTGACAGATACGCAGTATTTT.

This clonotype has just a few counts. CDR3 in amino acids: CSANFPTSPGRGFTDTQYF. The CDR3 region has the DNA TGCAGTGCCAACTTTCCGACCTCCCCGGGCAGGGGATTCACAGATACGCAGTATTTT. The V and J genes are TRBV20-1 and TRBJ2-3; possible D gene TRBD1, 6 bases. CDR1 is DFQATT, CDR2 SNEGSKA, per germline (reference sequence). There are 19 residues in the CDR3. The V gene lost 6 bases and the J gene lost 2 bases, with 30 bases spanning the gap.

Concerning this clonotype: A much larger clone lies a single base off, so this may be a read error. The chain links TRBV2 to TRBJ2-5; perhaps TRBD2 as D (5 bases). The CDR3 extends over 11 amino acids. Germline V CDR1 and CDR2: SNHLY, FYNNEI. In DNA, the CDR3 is TGTGCCAGCGGACTTGAAGAGACCCGGTACTTC. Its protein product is CASGLEETRYF. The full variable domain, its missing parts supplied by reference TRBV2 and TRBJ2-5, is EPEVTQTPSHQVTQMGQEVILRCVPISNHLYFYWYRQILGQKVEFLVSFYNNEISEKSEIFDDQFSVERPDGSNFTLKIRSTKLEDSAMYFCASGLEETRYFGPGTRLLVL.

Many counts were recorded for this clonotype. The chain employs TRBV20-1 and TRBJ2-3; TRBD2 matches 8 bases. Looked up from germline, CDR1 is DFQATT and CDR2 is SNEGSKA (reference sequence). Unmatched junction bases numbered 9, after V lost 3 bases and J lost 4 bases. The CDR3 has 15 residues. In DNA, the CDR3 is TGCAGTGCTAGTACGGGGGGGGTTAGGTCAGATACGCAGTATTTT. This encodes CSASTGGVRSDTQYF.

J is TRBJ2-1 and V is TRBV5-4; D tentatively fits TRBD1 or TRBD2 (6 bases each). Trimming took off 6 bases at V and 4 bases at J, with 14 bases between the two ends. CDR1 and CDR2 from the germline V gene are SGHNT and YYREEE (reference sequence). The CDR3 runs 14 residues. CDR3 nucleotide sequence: TGTGCCAGCAAGGGGGACTGGAGGTACAATGAGCAGTTCTTC. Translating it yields CASKGDWRYNEQFF.

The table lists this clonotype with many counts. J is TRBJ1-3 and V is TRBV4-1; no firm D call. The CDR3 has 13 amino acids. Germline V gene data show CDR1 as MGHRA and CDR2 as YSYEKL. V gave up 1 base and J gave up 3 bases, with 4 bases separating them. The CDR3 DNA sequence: TGCGCCAGCAGCCAAGGGTTTGGAAACACCATATATTTT. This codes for CASSQGFGNTIYF.

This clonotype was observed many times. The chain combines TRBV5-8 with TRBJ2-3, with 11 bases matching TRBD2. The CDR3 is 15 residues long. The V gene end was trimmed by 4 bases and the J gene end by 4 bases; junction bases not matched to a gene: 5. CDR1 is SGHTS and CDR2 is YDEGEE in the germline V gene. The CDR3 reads CASSPGTSGADTQYF. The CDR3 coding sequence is TGTGCCAGCAGCCCAGGGACTAGCGGAGCAGATACGCAGTATTTT. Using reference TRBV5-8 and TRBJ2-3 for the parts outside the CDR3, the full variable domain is EAGVTQSPTHLIKTRGQQATLRCSPISGHTSVYWYQQALGLGLQFLLWYDEGEERNRGNFPPRFSGRQFPNYSSELNVNALELEDSALYLCASSPGTSGADTQYFGPGTRLTVL.

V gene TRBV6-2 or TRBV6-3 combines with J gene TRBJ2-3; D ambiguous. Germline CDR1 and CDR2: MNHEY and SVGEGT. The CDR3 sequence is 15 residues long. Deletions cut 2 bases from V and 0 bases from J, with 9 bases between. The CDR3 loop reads CASSYRRGSTDTQYF. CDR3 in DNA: TGTGCCAGCAGTTACCGGCGCGGTAGCACAGATACGCAGTATTTT.

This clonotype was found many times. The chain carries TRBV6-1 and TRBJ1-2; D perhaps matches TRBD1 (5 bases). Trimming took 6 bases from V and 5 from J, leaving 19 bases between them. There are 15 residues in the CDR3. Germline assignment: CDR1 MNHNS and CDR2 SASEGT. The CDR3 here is CASRPNPGGGYGYTF. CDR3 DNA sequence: TGTGCCAGCAGGCCGAACCCGGGGGGTGGATATGGCTACACCTTC.

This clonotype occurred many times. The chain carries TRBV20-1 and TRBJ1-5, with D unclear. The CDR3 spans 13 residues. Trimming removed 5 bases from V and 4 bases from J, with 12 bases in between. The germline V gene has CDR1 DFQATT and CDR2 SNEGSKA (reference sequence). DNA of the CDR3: TGCAGTGCTGGCTCAAATCCGAATCAGCCCCAGCATTTT. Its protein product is CSAGSNPNQPQHF.

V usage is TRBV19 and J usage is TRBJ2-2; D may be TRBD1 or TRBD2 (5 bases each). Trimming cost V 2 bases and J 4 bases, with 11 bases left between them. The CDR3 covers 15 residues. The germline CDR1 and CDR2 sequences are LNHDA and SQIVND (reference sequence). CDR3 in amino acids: CASSIIGTGTGELFF. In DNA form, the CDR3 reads TGTGCCAGTAGTATAATAGGGACGGGCACCGGGGAGCTGTTTTTT.

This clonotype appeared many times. The CDR3: CASSSGPPLGGYTF. The CDR3 bases are TGTGCCAGCAGCTCGGGACCGCCCCTGGGGGGCTACACCTTC. The chain joins TRBV5-6 to TRBJ1-2; the D gene is possibly TRBD1 (5 bases). CDR1 SGHDT and CDR2 YYEEEE come from the germline V gene. V lost 3 bases, J lost 8 bases, and 17 bases lay in between. This CDR3 contains 14 residues.